The 10 T cell receptor beta chains reported below all come from one sample, sequenced in a study of breast tumors, draining lymph nodes, adjacent tissues. TCRdb ran MiXCR on the multiplex PCR reads and lists one entry per CDR3 protein. Among about 8,300 distinct CDR3 sequences listed, 42% were seen once. Sequencing used tumor-adjacent breast tissue. Source of these receptors: a female donor with breast cancer. Some clones in this sample may be carry-over from other donors' samples.

This clonotype is medium-sized. The V and J genes are TRBV4-2 and TRBJ2-7; D gene uncertain. The V and J ends lost 3 bases and 2 bases respectively, with 14 bases between them. CDR1 LGHNA and CDR2 YNFKEQ come from the germline V gene. The CDR3 covers 15 residues. CDR3 in amino acids: CASSQGELGTYEQYF. The CDR3 DNA follows: TGTGCCAGCAGCCAGGGCGAATTAGGGACCTACGAGCAGTACTTC.

J is TRBJ2-7 and V is TRBV20-1; D could derive from TRBD1 or TRBD2 (7 bases each). CDR3 length: 17 residues. The V and J ends lost 3 bases and 3 bases respectively, with 24 bases between them. Germline CDR1 is DFQATT and CDR2 is SNEGSKA (reference sequence). The CDR3 DNA follows: TGCAGTGCTAGCCGGACTAGAGCGGACAGGCACTACTACGAGCAGTACTTC. Its translation is CSASRTRADRHYYEQYF.

The rearrangement uses TRBV6-5 and TRBJ2-1, with 10 bases that match TRBD1. The CDR3 spans 16 residues. Losses at the gene ends were 7 bases for V and 5 bases for J; bases not matched to a gene: 11. Germline V gene data show CDR1 as MNHEY and CDR2 as SVGAGI. The CDR3 sequence is CASTDSGTGDDNEQFF. In nucleotides, the CDR3 is TGTGCCAGCACCGACTCCGGGACAGGGGATGACAATGAGCAGTTCTTC.

The gene calls are TRBV6-1 and TRBJ2-1, with 11 nucleotides matching TRBD2. The germline V gene encodes CDR1 MNHNS and CDR2 SASEGT. The CDR3 length is 15 residues. V dropped 6 bases and J dropped 6; count of bases not matched to a gene: 7. CDR3 in DNA: TGTGCCAGCAGGGAACTAGCGGGAGCTATCAATGAGCAGTTCTTC. Translated, it gives CASRELAGAINEQFF.

This clonotype was detected many times. The chain joins TRBV28 to TRBJ2-3; maybe TRBD2 (6 bases). Per the germline V gene, CDR1 is MDHEN and CDR2 is SYDVKM. The V end lost 4 bases, the J end lost 1 base, and 12 bases lay between the germline ends. The CDR3 contains 15 residues. CDR3 sequence reads: CASSSPGDRTDTQYF. CDR3 bases: TGTGCCAGCAGTTCCCCGGGGGACCGCACAGATACGCAGTATTTT.

The table lists this clonotype with many counts. The chain recombines TRBV2 with TRBJ2-5, with 7 nucleotides matching TRBD1. The germline CDR1 and CDR2 sequences are SNHLY and FYNNEI. V was clipped by 4 bases and J by 0 bases; unmatched bases: 2. This CDR3 comprises 14 residues. CDR3 protein: CASSGGTDQETQYF. CDR3 nucleotides: TGTGCCAGCAGTGGTGGGACAGACCAAGAGACCCAGTACTTC.

The rearrangement uses TRBV2 and TRBJ1-2; 9 bases are a match to TRBD1. CDR1 and CDR2 (germline): SNHLY, FYNNEI. The CDR3 extends over 13 amino acids. Trimming cost V 6 bases and J 8 bases; bases outside gene matches: 7. The DNA for the CDR3 is TGTGCCAGCAGGGTGGGGACAGGGATCGGCTACACCTTC. Amino acids: CASRVGTGIGYTF.

The V gene is TRBV29-1, the J gene TRBJ2-7, with TRBD1 matching 9 bases. Germline-derived CDR1 and CDR2 are SQVTM and ANQGSEA. CDR3 length: 13 amino acids. Germline trimming cut 7 bases from V and 2 bases from J; bases unmatched to any gene: 6. DNA for the CDR3: TGCAGCGCGATTGACAGGGGGACCTACGAGCAGTACTTC. Its protein is CSAIDRGTYEQYF.

This clonotype is labeled medium-sized. V is TRBV9 and J is TRBJ2-7; 10 nucleotides align to TRBD2. In germline, CDR1 is SGDLS, CDR2 YYNGEE. The V and J ends lost 3 bases and 5 bases, in that order; junction bases with no gene match: 5. The CDR3 length is 14 residues. CDR3 sequence reads: CASSARLAGHEQYF. In DNA, the CDR3 is TGTGCCAGCAGCGCCAGACTAGCGGGCCACGAGCAGTACTTC.

This clonotype was seen ten or more times. The chain combines TRBV7-2 with TRBJ1-5, with 7 bases identical to TRBD1. The J segment lost 8 bases and the V segment lost 5 bases, leaving 9 bases of the junction unmatched. Germline lookup yields CDR1 SGHTA and CDR2 FQGNSA. The CDR3 totals 14 residues. The CDR3 DNA reads as TGTGCCAGCAGCCCCGACAGGGCTTTGGAGCCCCAGCATTTT. Protein product: CASSPDRALEPQHF.